Shown below are 27 T cell receptor beta chains from a single sample sequenced in a study of T cell responses to AZD1222 COVID-19 vaccine. Assay used: immunoSEQ multiplex PCR; TCRdb lists only in-frame clones, some missing. Seen here are under 150,000 clones, approximately 92% observed once, and the top ten hold about 3%. The sample in question was peripheral blood, obtained on day 0 of AZD1222 vaccination. The receptors shown here come from an adult in good health.

The chain carries TRBV12-3 or TRBV12-4 and TRBJ1-2; D might be TRBD1 (5 bases). Trimming took off 3 bases at V and 5 bases at J, with 10 bases between the two ends. The CDR3 is made up of 13 amino acids. The CDR3 here is CASSFGAAYGYTF. CDR3 coding DNA: TGTGCCAGCAGTTTCGGGGCAGCGTATGGCTACACCTTC.

The rearrangement uses TRBV27 and TRBJ2-2; 7 bases align to TRBD1. Trimming cost V 6 bases and J 1 base; bases outside gene matches: 5. This CDR3 spans 15 amino acids. The germline CDR1 and CDR2 sequences are MNHEY and SMNVEV (reference sequence). This chain's CDR3 is CASRRGQRNTGELFF. The DNA of the CDR3 is TGTGCCAGCAGGAGGGGACAGAGGAACACCGGGGAGCTGTTTTTT.

This chain joins TRBV19 and TRBJ2-1; the D gene is possibly TRBD2 (5 bases). V lost 7 bases, J lost 7 bases, and 17 bases lay in between. Germline-derived CDR1 and CDR2 are LNHDA and SQIVND (reference sequence). The length of the CDR3 is 14 residues. CDR3 nucleotides: TGTGCCAGTAAGGGATTAGCGCCATGGAATGAGCAGTTCTTC. Its protein product is CASKGLAPWNEQFF.

The J gene is TRBJ2-2, the V gene TRBV7-2, with 8 bases identical to TRBD2. This CDR3 has 15 residues. The trim removed 3 bases at V and 4 bases at J, leaving 4 bases unmatched. Germline CDR1 is SGHTA and CDR2 is FQGNSA. The CDR3 sequence is CASSFERESTGELFF. DNA of the CDR3: TGTGCCAGCAGCTTCGAGCGGGAGAGCACCGGGGAGCTGTTTTTT.

The chain couples TRBV7-8 to TRBJ1-1, with D possibly matching TRBD1 (6 bases). Trimming removed 2 bases from V and 4 bases from J, with 11 bases in between. The germline V gene has CDR1 SGHVS and CDR2 FQNEAQ. CDR3 length: 14 residues. Here the CDR3 reads CASSLLGGRTEAFF. The CDR3 coding sequence is TGTGCCAGCAGCTTATTAGGGGGTCGCACTGAAGCTTTCTTT.

The chain is built from TRBV19 and TRBJ1-5; D gene unclear. This CDR3 has 16 residues. The ends were cut back, 4 bases at V and 3 bases at J, with 16 bases in the middle. Germline CDR1 is LNHDA and CDR2 is SQIVND (reference sequence). CDR3 residues: CASSRAVEGANQPQHF. In DNA form, the CDR3 reads TGTGCCAGTAGTAGGGCCGTCGAGGGTGCCAATCAGCCCCAGCATTTT.

This chain connects TRBV6-4 to TRBJ1-2; no firm D call. Trimming took 2 bases from V and 7 from J, leaving 11 bases between them. CDR1 and CDR2 (germline): MRHNA, SNTAGT. The CDR3 is 13 residues long. CDR3 DNA sequence: TGTGCCAGCAGTGACGGGGTACACGGTGGCTACACCTTC. Translating gives CASSDGVHGGYTF.

The V call is TRBV10-3, the J call TRBJ2-1; unclear D gene. The CDR3 contains 13 residues. Between the trimmed V and J ends, which lost 6 bases and 5 bases, there was a span of 11 bases. Germline V gene data show CDR1 as ENHRY and CDR2 as SYGVKD. The chain's CDR3 is CAISLQPNNEQFF. Written as DNA, the CDR3 is TGTGCCATCAGCCTTCAGCCTAACAATGAGCAGTTCTTC.

The chain couples TRBV2 to TRBJ2-5; a weak D match, TRBD1 (5 bases). With 8 bases removed from V and 3 bases from J, the gap between germline ends came to 16 bases. The CDR3 covers 14 residues. CDR1 and CDR2 from the germline V gene are SNHLY and FYNNEI. The CDR3 region is CASGEQGGEETQYF. The CDR3 DNA reads as TGTGCCAGCGGAGAGCAGGGTGGGGAAGAGACCCAGTACTTC.

The chain combines TRBV7-9 with TRBJ2-1, with 7 bases fitting TRBD1. J lost 12 bases, V lost 8 bases, and 10 bases had no gene match. Looked up from germline, CDR1 is SEHNR and CDR2 is FQNEAQ (reference sequence). The CDR3 spans 12 residues. Here the CDR3 reads CASGYRGIGQFF. CDR3 coding DNA: TGTGCCAGCGGTTACAGGGGAATCGGGCAGTTCTTC. The variable domain in full, completed from reference TRBV7-9 and TRBJ2-1, reads DTGVSQNPRHKITKRGQNVTFRCDPISEHNRLYWYRQTLGQGPEFLTYFQNEAQLEKSRLLSDRFSAERPKGSFSTLEIQRTEQGDSAMYLCASGYRGIGQFFGPGTRLTVL.

The chain has TRBV4-2 and TRBJ1-1; D is unclear. Germline V gives CDR1 LGHNA, CDR2 YNFKEQ. The CDR3 is 15 amino acids. Between the trimmed V and J ends, which lost 0 bases and 10 bases, there was a span of 18 bases. The DNA of the CDR3 is TGTGCCAGCAGCCAAGAAGGCCGGCAGCACATTGGAGCTTTCTTT. It encodes CASSQEGRQHIGAFF.

CDR3 DNA: TGTGCCTGGAAAAAGGACAGGTTCTATGGCTACACCTTC. This codes for CAWKKDRFYGYTF. This chain connects TRBV30 to TRBJ1-2; 7 bases fit TRBD1. Trimming cost V 4 bases and J 4 bases; bases outside gene matches: 6. Germline values: CDR1 GTSNPN, CDR2 SVGIG (reference sequence). The CDR3 consists of 13 residues.

This clone was observed once. The chain combines TRBV3-1 (or the pseudogene TRBV3-2) with TRBJ1-5, with D possibly TRBD1 on 5 matching bases. V lost 1 base, J lost 2 bases, and 6 bases lay in between. CDR1 and CDR2 from the germline V gene are LGHDT and YNNKEL (reference sequence). The CDR3 consists of 14 residues. The CDR3 nucleotides read TGTGCCAGCAGCCAAGGAGGGGGCAATCAGCCCCAGCATTTT. It translates to CASSQGGGNQPQHF.

This clone was seen just once. This rearrangement joins TRBV4-1 to TRBJ2-1, with 7 bases lining up with TRBD2. CDR1 is MGHRA and CDR2 is YSYEKL in the germline V gene. With V trimmed by 2 bases and J by 9 bases, 13 bases remained unmatched. The CDR3 is made up of 16 amino acids. CDR3 sequence: CASSQWGGGEIGEQFF. The CDR3 bases are TGCGCCAGCAGCCAATGGGGGGGAGGCGAGATCGGTGAGCAGTTCTTC.

This chain links TRBV12-3 or TRBV12-4 with TRBJ1-1; no clear D. This CDR3 is 11 amino acids long. V gave up 10 bases and J gave up 1 base, with 7 bases separating them. CDR3 protein: CANARNTEAFF. The CDR3 coding sequence is TGTGCCAACGCGAGGAACACTGAAGCTTTCTTT.

The rearrangement joins TRBV4-1 to TRBJ1-2; D gene ambiguous. The length of the CDR3 is 13 residues. The V end was cut by 4 bases, the J end by 6 bases, with 12 bases between. The germline V gene encodes CDR1 MGHRA and CDR2 YSYEKL. The CDR3 spells CASSPRISDGYTF. As DNA, the CDR3 is TGCGCCAGCAGCCCCCGCATATCCGATGGCTACACCTTC.

The chain has TRBV10-3 and TRBJ1-6, with D possibly matching TRBD1 (6 bases). The CDR3 loop spans 14 amino acids. Deletions cut 3 bases from V and 9 bases from J, with 12 bases between. CDR1 and CDR2 from the germline V gene are ENHRY and SYGVKD. CDR3 bases: TGTGCCATCAGTGAAGGGGGTACCAGTTCACCCCTCCACTTT. Amino acids: CAISEGGTSSPLHF.

CDR3 nucleotide sequence: TGTGCCAGCAGTTCGGGACAGGGTTTTTCTCCTAATGAAAAACTGTTTTTT. Protein: CASSSGQGFSPNEKLFF. The chain has TRBV27 and TRBJ1-4; 9 nucleotides match TRBD1. The CDR3 is 17 amino acids. V shed 4 bases and J 3 bases; nucleotides not matched to a gene: 9. Per the germline V gene, CDR1 is MNHEY and CDR2 is SMNVEV (reference sequence).

This clone was seen a single time. J is TRBJ2-5 and V is TRBV6-5, with D perhaps TRBD1 (6 bases). This CDR3 comprises 15 residues. Trimming cost V 0 bases and J 4 bases, with 12 bases left between them. Germline CDR1 and CDR2: MNHEY and SVGAGI. The DNA for the CDR3 is TGTGCCAGCAGTTACTCGTTCGTCAGGGGAGAGACCCAGTACTTC. This gives the protein CASSYSFVRGETQYF.

The chain combines TRBV27 with TRBJ2-1; D call uncertain. Germline CDR1 is MNHEY and CDR2 is SMNVEV (reference sequence). V was trimmed by 5 bases and J by 8 bases, leaving 16 bases between them. CDR3 length equals 14 residues. The CDR3: CASSRRVSEDEQFF. The CDR3 DNA reads as TGTGCCAGCAGTAGAAGGGTCTCTGAAGATGAGCAGTTCTTC.

The V and J genes are TRBV28 and TRBJ1-2, with D hard to call. The germline V gene has CDR1 MDHEN and CDR2 SYDVKM. This CDR3 comprises 13 residues. V shed 5 bases and J shed 8 bases, with 15 bases lying between them. CDR3 nucleotide sequence: TGTGCCAGCAGTACCCAAACCCGCCTAGGCTACACCTTC. Protein product: CASSTQTRLGYTF.

In DNA, the CDR3 is TGTGCCAGCAGCCAGATACTCGTCACTGAAGCTTTCTTT. It encodes CASSQILVTEAFF. The genes are TRBV11-2 and TRBJ1-1, with D uncertain. V dropped 5 bases and J dropped 4 bases, with 11 bases sitting between them. The CDR3 loop spans 13 amino acids. CDR1 is SGHAT, CDR2 FQNNGV, per germline. Variable domain in full (rest from reference TRBV11-2 and TRBJ1-1): EAGVAQSPRYKIIEKRQSVAFWCNPISGHATLYWYQQILGQGPKLLIQFQNNGVVDDSQLPKDRFSAERLKGVDSTLKIQPAKLEDSAVYLCASSQILVTEAFFGQGTRLTVV.

This chain links TRBV29-1 with TRBJ2-5; 7 bases match TRBD2. CDR1 is SQVTM, CDR2 ANQGSEA, per germline. Trimming took 6 bases from V and 2 from J; bases not matched to a gene: 6. This CDR3 has 13 residues. CDR3: CSVGPSGQETQYF. The CDR3, as DNA: TGCAGCGTAGGGCCTAGCGGACAAGAGACCCAGTACTTC.

This clone has a single count. One end of the junction does not line up with germline, which may come from a read error. This chain uses TRBV5-1 with TRBJ1-2; no reliable D call. The CDR3 consists of 13 residues. Germline V gives CDR1 SGHRS, CDR2 YFSETQ. CDR3 DNA: TGCGCCAGCAGTTTGGGAGGGAACGATGGCTACACCTTC. Encoded protein: CASSLGGNDGYTF.

The table lists this clone with a count of one. The chain couples TRBV10-3 to TRBJ2-1, with 12 bases aligning to TRBD2. There are 16 residues in the CDR3. Germline V gene lookup returns CDR1 ENHRY and CDR2 SYGVKD. V dropped 7 bases and J dropped 8; count of bases not matched to a gene: 12. The CDR3 nucleotides are TGTGCCATCAATACTCCTAGCGGGAGGGCCGGCGATGAGCAGTTCTTC. As protein: CAINTPSGRAGDEQFF.

The chain combines TRBV29-1 with TRBJ1-5; maybe TRBD1 (6 bases). V was clipped by 0 bases and J by 7 bases, with 13 bases between them. Germline values: CDR1 SQVTM, CDR2 ANQGSEA. The CDR3 has 14 residues. The CDR3 reads CSVEDSGGGQPQHF. CDR3 nucleotides: TGCAGCGTTGAAGATTCGGGGGGCGGACAGCCCCAGCATTTT.

The J gene is TRBJ1-1, the V gene TRBV9; D is undetermined. Germline values: CDR1 SGDLS, CDR2 YYNGEE. The germline V and J ends were trimmed by 0 bases and 1 base, with 7 bases remaining between them. This CDR3 has 14 amino acids. The CDR3 coding sequence is TGTGCCAGCAGCGTAGCTAGCGGGAACACTGAAGCTTTCTTT. Residues: CASSVASGNTEAFF.